Sequencing of this T cell receptor (beta chain) was carried out in a study of blood T cell repertoires in COVID-19. Overall study: Acute and convalescent COVID-19 specimens originated in the United States, Italy and Spain. T cells, B-cell-depleted T cells, or PBMCs provided the cDNA or gDNA that served as material.

The authors' processing: Scientists estimated how many nucleated cells there were by amplifying reference gene primers. Assay used: immunoSEQ multiplex PCR; TCRdb lists only in-frame clones, some missing. For V, J and clone size, that table is used; D and trimming come from the DNA. The sample has about 61,000 clones; about 87% are singletons. This sequence was found in a man in his 60s with acute or convalescent COVID-19. Sequencing used peripheral blood.

Here the CDR3 reads CASSPRTGDEQFF. Written as DNA, the CDR3 is TGTGCCAGCAGCCCCAGGACAGGCGACGAGCAGTTCTTC. This chain links TRBV7-9 with TRBJ2-1, with 7 nucleotides matching TRBD1. Germline CDR1 reads SEHNR; CDR2 reads FQNEAQ (reference sequence). The CDR3 has 13 amino acids. J gave up 10 bases and V 5 bases, and 8 bases lay outside the gene matches.